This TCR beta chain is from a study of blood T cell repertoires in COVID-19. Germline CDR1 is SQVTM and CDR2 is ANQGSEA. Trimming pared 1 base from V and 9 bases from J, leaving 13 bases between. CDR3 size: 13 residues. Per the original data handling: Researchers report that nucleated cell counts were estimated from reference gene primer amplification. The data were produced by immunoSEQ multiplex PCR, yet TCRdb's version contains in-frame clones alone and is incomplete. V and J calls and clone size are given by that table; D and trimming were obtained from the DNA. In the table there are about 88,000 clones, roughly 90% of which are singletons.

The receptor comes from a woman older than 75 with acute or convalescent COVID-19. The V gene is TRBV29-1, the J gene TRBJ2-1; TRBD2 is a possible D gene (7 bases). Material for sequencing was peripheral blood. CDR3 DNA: TGCAGCGTTGAAGGCCAGGGAGGGGGTGAGCAGTTCTTC. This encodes CSVEGQGGGEQFF.